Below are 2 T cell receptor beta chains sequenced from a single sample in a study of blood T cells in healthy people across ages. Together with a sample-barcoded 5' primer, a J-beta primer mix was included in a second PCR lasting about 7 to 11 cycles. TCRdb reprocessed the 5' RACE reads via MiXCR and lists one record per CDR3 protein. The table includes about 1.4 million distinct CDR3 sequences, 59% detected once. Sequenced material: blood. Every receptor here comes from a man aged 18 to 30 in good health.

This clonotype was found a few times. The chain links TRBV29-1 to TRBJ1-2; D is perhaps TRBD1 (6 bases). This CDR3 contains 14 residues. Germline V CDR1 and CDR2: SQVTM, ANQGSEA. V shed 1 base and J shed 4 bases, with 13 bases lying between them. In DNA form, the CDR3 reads TGCAGCGTTGAAGGGGCAGGGGCCCCCTATGGCTACACCTTC. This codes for CSVEGAGAPYGYTF.

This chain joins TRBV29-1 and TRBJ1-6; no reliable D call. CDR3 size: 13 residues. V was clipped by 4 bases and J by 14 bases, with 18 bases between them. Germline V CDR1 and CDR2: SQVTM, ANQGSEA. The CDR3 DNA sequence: TGCAGCGTTGGAGACGAAATAAACGTGGCCCTCCACTTT. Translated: CSVGDEINVALHF.